The entry that follows covers one TCR beta chain sequence. This sample was taken from a study of blood T cell repertoires in COVID-19. At the level of the study: Sites in the United States, Italy and Spain provided acute and convalescent COVID-19 samples. Nucleic acid was either cDNA or gDNA, and it came from T cells, B-cell-depleted T cells, or PBMCs.

The CDR3 runs 15 residues. The V end was cut by 5 bases, the J end by 6 bases, with 17 bases between. In germline, CDR1 is SGHNT, CDR2 YENEEA. Seattle patients were enrolled during active infection and followed longitudinally. Authors' data handling: Estimation of nucleated cell counts relied on the amplification of reference gene primers. The assay was immunoSEQ multiplex PCR, and TCRdb's table has in-frame clones only and misses some. V, J and clone size are taken as reported in that table, and D and trimming were inferred from the DNA itself. The table lists approximately 500,000 clones, roughly 89% of them singletons.

This chain connects TRBV11-3 to TRBJ2-1, with D perhaps matching TRBD2 (6 bases). The sample consisted of peripheral blood. The sequence was collected from a man younger than 35 with COVID-19, enrolled during active disease. DNA for the CDR3: TGTGCCAGCAGCCCCGGGAGTAGCGGCTTCAATGAGCAGTTCTTC. Translated, it gives CASSPGSSGFNEQFF.